Detailed here is one T cell receptor (beta chain). The sample contains more than one DNA sequence encoding this CDR3. Some clones are missing from TCRdb's copy, which holds only in-frame ones; the method was immunoSEQ multiplex PCR. The table shows over 2 million clones, with 90% to 95% occurring only once. The data are from a study of shared clonotypes between healthy human individuals. This receptor was identified in a man aged 18 to 35 in good health. Specimen: naive CD4+ T cells sorted from blood. The subset denotes: CD45RA+ positively selected.

The CDR3 is CASSGQGRDEKLFF. The CDR3 nucleotides read TGTGCCAGCAGCGGGCAGGGTCGAGATGAAAAACTGTTTTTT. J is TRBJ1-4 and V is TRBV6-1; weak D call: TRBD1 (5 bases). V was trimmed by 6 bases and J by 6 bases, leaving 14 bases between them. The length of the CDR3 is 14 residues. From germline, CDR1 is MNHNS and CDR2 SASEGT.